A selection of T cell receptor beta chains follows, all from one sample in a study of blood T cell repertoires in COVID-19. Assay used: immunoSEQ multiplex PCR; TCRdb lists only in-frame clones, some missing. The sample comprises 95,000 to 100,000 clones, 80% to 90% of which are singletons, and 4% to 5% rests with the top ten. Sequences were obtained from peripheral blood. These TCRs come from a human donor with COVID-19, enrolled during active disease. The donor label of this sample is uncertain. Each CDR3 is given with its conserved first and last residue. A D gene is named only where the DNA matches it firmly.

V: TRBV27
D: TRBD1
J: TRBJ2-2
DNA: TGTGCCAGCACCTTCTCGACAGGGGGAATCGGGGAGCTGTTTTTT
CDR3: CASTFSTGGIGELFF

V: TRBV11-2
D: TRBD1
J: TRBJ1-2
DNA: TGTGCCAGCAGCGCATACTCCGGGACAGACGAAAGGACCTTC
CDR3: CASSAYSGTDERTF

V: TRBV6-5
D: -
J: TRBJ1-5
DNA: TGTGCCAGCAGGGGAGGGGAGAATCAGCCCCAGCATTTT
CDR3: CASRGGENQPQHF

V: TRBV5-4
D: TRBD2
J: TRBJ2-1
DNA: TGTGCCAGCAGCCGGACTAGCGGGAGCTACAATGAGCAGTTCTTC
CDR3: CASSRTSGSYNEQFF

V: TRBV14
D: -
J: TRBJ2-5
DNA: TGTGCCAGCAGCCAAGATAGTAGGCAGGCCCAAGAGACCCAGTACTTC
CDR3: CASSQDSRQAQETQYF

V: TRBV19
D: -
J: TRBJ1-3
DNA: TGTGCCAGTAGTATACTCAGCTCTGGAAACACCATATATTTT
CDR3: CASSILSSGNTIYF

V: TRBV11-3
D: TRBD1
J: TRBJ1-2
DNA: TGTGCCAGCAGCCCGGGACAGAACTATGGCTACACCTTC
CDR3: CASSPGQNYGYTF

V: TRBV4-2
D: -
J: TRBJ2-4
DNA: TGTGCCAGCAGCCAAGATATGGACGGCTGGGAGCAAAACATTCAGTACTTC
CDR3: CASSQDMDGWEQNIQYF

V: TRBV6-4
D: TRBD1
J: TRBJ2-1
DNA: TGTGCCAGCAGTGAAGCCGGTGGACAGGGCCACAATGAGCAGTTCTTC
CDR3: CASSEAGGQGHNEQFF

V: TRBV5-4
D: -
J: TRBJ2-7
DNA: TGTGCCAGCAGCTTGGACCGAGCCTACGAGCAGTACTTC
CDR3: CASSLDRAYEQYF

V: TRBV18
D: TRBD1
J: TRBJ2-2
DNA: TGTGCCAGCTCACCGGGACAGGGGGATACCGGGGAGCTGTTTTTT
CDR3: CASSPGQGDTGELFF

V: TRBV4-1
D: -
J: TRBJ1-1
DNA: TGCGCCAGCAGCGAATGGATAGGAGGTATGAACACTGAAGCTTTCTTT
CDR3: CASSEWIGGMNTEAFF

V: TRBV4-2
D: -
J: TRBJ1-3
DNA: TGTGCCAGCAGCCCCGACGGGAGTTCTGGAAACACCATATATTTT
CDR3: CASSPDGSSGNTIYF

V: TRBV7-6
D: -
J: TRBJ1-1
DNA: TGTGCCAGCAGCTTAGCAGCGAACACTGAAGCTTTCTTT
CDR3: CASSLAANTEAFF

V: TRBV6-5
D: TRBD1
J: TRBJ2-2
DNA: TGTGCCAGCAGTAACCGACAGGGTACCGGGGAGCTGTTTTTT
CDR3: CASSNRQGTGELFF

V: TRBV7-9
D: -
J: TRBJ1-5
DNA: TGTGCCAGCAGCTCAGGGAGCAATCAGCCCCAGCATTTT
CDR3: CASSSGSNQPQHF

V: TRBV10-3
D: TRBD1
J: TRBJ1-2
DNA: TGTGCCATCAGTGCATACAGGGGACCGACCTATGGCTACACCTTC
CDR3: CAISAYRGPTYGYTF

V: TRBV2
D: TRBD1
J: TRBJ1-5
DNA: TGTGCCAGCACTGAACAGGGGGCTGACAATCAGCCCCAGCATTTT
CDR3: CASTEQGADNQPQHF

V: TRBV10-1
D: -
J: TRBJ1-1
DNA: TGCGCCAGCAGTGAGAATCCAGGCGCTACGAACACTGAAGCTTTCTTT
CDR3: CASSENPGATNTEAFF

V: TRBV27
D: -
J: TRBJ2-5
DNA: TGTGCCAGCAGCGCCAAAATCTGGACGGGGAAGTACCAAGAGACCCAGTACTTC
CDR3: CASSAKIWTGKYQETQYF

V: TRBV18
D: TRBD2
J: TRBJ2-1
DNA: TGTGCCAGCTCACCACTCACTACGGCGGGAGGCAATGAGCAGTTCTTC
CDR3: CASSPLTTAGGNEQFF

V: TRBV7-2
D: TRBD2
J: TRBJ2-3
DNA: TGTGCCAGCAGCCTTAGCGGGGGGGATACGCAGTATTTT
CDR3: CASSLSGGDTQYF

V: TRBV3-1/TRBV3-2
D: -
J: TRBJ2-3
DNA: TGTGCCAGCAGCCAGGGACTGGTACAAAGCACAGATACGCAGTATTTT
CDR3: CASSQGLVQSTDTQYF

V: TRBV5-1
D: -
J: TRBJ2-5
DNA: TGCGCCAGCAGCATGTCGCAGGGCCTCCAAGAGACCCAGTACTTC
CDR3: CASSMSQGLQETQYF